This is a list of T cell receptor beta chains from one sample in a study of a mutant IDH1 vaccine in newly diagnosed glioma. TCRdb keeps only in-frame clones here, not all; method: immunoSEQ multiplex PCR. The sample lists about 46,000 clones, 92% occurring once. Which antigens these TCRs recognize remains unknown. Sequencing used PBMCs, obtained from a glioma patient whose treatment included an IDH1 peptide vaccine. All receptors derive from a man over 45 with glioma. Both conserved end residues are part of each CDR3. The D gene is left open where the match is weak. The size field is filled for only some rows; it gives once, few, many or a size class.

clone_size	d_call	v_call	j_call	cdr3_nt	cdr3_aa
NA	TRBD2	TRBV10-2	TRBJ2-7	TGCGCCAGCAGTGAGTCGGCTACTAGCGCCCTATACGAGCAGTACTTC	CASSESATSALYEQYF
NA	NA	TRBV4-2	TRBJ2-3	TGTGCCAGCAGCCAAGATACGGGGACAGATACGCAGTATTTT	CASSQDTGTDTQYF
NA	NA	TRBV7-2	TRBJ1-3	TGTGCCAGCAGCCGGGACCGGAGCTCTGGAAACACCATATATTTT	CASSRDRSSGNTIYF
NA	TRBD2	TRBV28	TRBJ2-1	TGTGCCAGTAAAGCGGGGGGGAACTACAATGAGCAGTTCTTC	CASKAGGNYNEQFF
NA	NA	TRBV28	TRBJ1-1	TGTGCCAGCACCAAACACCCGGGACGGCAGAACACTGAAGCTTTCTTT	CASTKHPGRQNTEAFF
NA	TRBD2	TRBV10-2	TRBJ2-7	TGCGCCAGCAGCCTAGCGGGAGACTCCTACGAGCAGTACTTC	CASSLAGDSYEQYF
NA	NA	TRBV2	TRBJ2-6	TGTGCCAGCAGTGACCGCACTTCTGGGGCCAACGTCCTGACTTTC	CASSDRTSGANVLTF
NA	TRBD1	TRBV27	TRBJ1-5	TGTGCCAGCAGTCTCACAGGGGGCGGGAGTCAGCCCCAGCATTTT	CASSLTGGGSQPQHF
NA	NA	TRBV15	TRBJ2-2	TGTGCCACCAGCAACGACAGATCGAACACCGGGGAGCTGTTTTTT	CATSNDRSNTGELFF
NA	TRBD1	TRBV18	TRBJ2-2	TGTGCCAGCTCACCACGAGGGGGCTGGAACACCGGGGAGCTGTTTTTT	CASSPRGGWNTGELFF
once	NA	TRBV4-3	TRBJ1-5	TGCGCCAGCAGCCAAGATCGGACAGTCCTCAATCAGCCCCAGCATTTT	CASSQDRTVLNQPQHF
NA	NA	TRBV2	TRBJ2-2	TGTGCCAGCAGTGCCAGGATAGCGAACACCGGGGAGCTGTTTTTT	CASSARIANTGELFF
NA	TRBD2	TRBV10-3	TRBJ2-7	TGTGCCACCGGGAGCGGGAGGCTCTACGAGCAGTACTTC	CATGSGRLYEQYF
NA	NA	TRBV5-6	TRBJ2-5	TGTGCCAGCAGCTTGGGTGTCAGTGTTCTCGGGGAGACCCAGTACTTC	CASSLGVSVLGETQYF
NA	TRBD1	TRBV2	TRBJ2-7	TGTGCCAGCAGGACCGGGACAGGGTCCTACGAGCAGTACTTC	CASRTGTGSYEQYF
NA	TRBD1	TRBV15	TRBJ2-7	TGTGCCACCAGCACCCTTCGGACAGGCATCTACGAGCAGTACTTC	CATSTLRTGIYEQYF
NA	NA	TRBV25-1	TRBJ1-1	TGTGCCAGCAGTGATCGGGGCGCGGACCTTGAAGCTTTCTTT	CASSDRGADLEAFF
NA	NA	TRBV4-1	TRBJ2-7	TGCGCCAGCAGCCAAAGGCCAGGCTACGAGCAGTACTTC	CASSQRPGYEQYF
NA	NA	TRBV7-9	TRBJ2-1	TGTGCCAGCAGCTCACAACGGTTCAACAATGAGCAGTTCTTC	CASSSQRFNNEQFF
once	NA	TRBV10-1	TRBJ1-1	TGCGCCAGCAGCGCCCGCCGGGGTAACACTGAAGCTTTCTTT	CASSARRGNTEAFF
NA	NA	TRBV7-9	TRBJ1-1	TGTGCCAGCAGCAGTCGATTCGGGGGTCGGACTGAAGCTTTCTTT	CASSSRFGGRTEAFF
NA	NA	TRBV11-2	TRBJ1-1	TGTGCCAGCAGCCTACAGGGCCACAACACTGAAGCTTTCTTT	CASSLQGHNTEAFF
NA	TRBD1	TRBV13	TRBJ2-7	TGTGCCAGCAGCTCACAGGGGGATAACGAGCAGTACTTC	CASSSQGDNEQYF
few	NA	TRBV5-1	TRBJ2-2	TGCGCCAGCAGCTGGCTAGTTGGCGGGGAGCTGTTTTTT	CASSWLVGGELFF
NA	TRBD1	TRBV6-6	TRBJ2-7	TGTGCCAGCAGTCGTCGGACAGGGCCCCTCGAGCAGTACTTC	CASSRRTGPLEQYF
NA	NA	TRBV7-3	TRBJ2-2	TGTGCCAGCAGCTTAAGACACACAGGGTTTACCGGGGAGCTGTTTTTT	CASSLRHTGFTGELFF
NA	NA	TRBV19	TRBJ1-6	TGTGCCAGTAGTTACGCGGTCAGCGATTATTCACCCCTCCACTTT	CASSYAVSDYSPLHF
NA	TRBD2	TRBV10-3	TRBJ2-7	TGTGCCATCAGTACCCCCCGGACTAGCGGGAGGTTCCAGCACTACGAGCAGTACTTC	CAISTPRTSGRFQHYEQYF
NA	TRBD1	TRBV5-1	TRBJ2-1	TGCGCCAGCAGCTTGAACCAGGGGGTCAATGAGCAGTTCTTC	CASSLNQGVNEQFF
NA	NA	TRBV2	TRBJ2-7	TGTGCCAGCAGTGAAATGGGTGGCGAGCAGTACTTC	CASSEMGGEQYF
NA	NA	TRBV9	TRBJ2-1	TGTGCCAGCAGCGTAGTCGGGAGTTCCTACAATGAGCAGTTCTTC	CASSVVGSSYNEQFF
once	NA	TRBV2	TRBJ1-5	TGTGCCAGCAGGGGACACGGCAATCAGCCCCAGCATTTT	CASRGHGNQPQHF
NA	NA	TRBV10-1	TRBJ2-3	TGCGCCAGCAGTGAGCGGGAGTTGAGGTCAGATACGCAGTATTTT	CASSERELRSDTQYF
NA	NA	TRBV5-4	TRBJ1-1	TGTGCCAGCAGCCAGGACCAGGGGCCGGGAACTGAAGCTTTCTTT	CASSQDQGPGTEAFF
NA	NA	TRBV30	TRBJ2-7	TGTGCCTGGAGTGTCGGGAGTGCCTACGAGCAGTACTTC	CAWSVGSAYEQYF
NA	NA	TRBV7-8	TRBJ2-2	TGTGCCAGCAGCTCCCCCCCGGGGCTCGCAGGGACCGGGGAGCTGTTTTTT	CASSSPPGLAGTGELFF
NA	TRBD1	TRBV27	TRBJ2-5	TGTGCCAGCAGTGGCAGGGGGAGCCAAGAGACCCAGTACTTC	CASSGRGSQETQYF
few	TRBD2	TRBV19	TRBJ2-2	TGTGCCAGCTCGCTAGCGGGAGGCCGGGAGCTGTTTTTT	CASSLAGGRELFF
NA	TRBD1	TRBV30	TRBJ1-6	TGTGCCTGGAGTGTAGCAGGGGGAGATTCACCCCTCCACTTT	CAWSVAGGDSPLHF
NA	TRBD1	TRBV18	TRBJ1-5	TGTGCCAGCTCTCGCACAGGGTCACAGGGGGAGCCCCAGCATTTT	CASSRTGSQGEPQHF
NA	NA	TRBV6-1	TRBJ2-2	TGTGCCAGCAGTGAGGTCAGAAGCGGGGAGCTGTTTTTT	CASSEVRSGELFF
NA	NA	TRBV20-1	TRBJ2-1	TGCAGTGCAAGGGACTACAATGAGCAGTTCTTC	CSARDYNEQFF
NA	NA	TRBV21-1	TRBJ1-1	TGTGCCAGCAGCAACGACAGAGAAACGAACACTGAAGCTTTCTTT	CASSNDRETNTEAFF
NA	NA	TRBV7-2	TRBJ1-3	TGTGCCAGCAGCTTAAGCAGACCGCCCGGAAACACCATATATTTT	CASSLSRPPGNTIYF
NA	NA	TRBV7-2	TRBJ1-2	TGTGCCAGCAGCTTAGCATCCAGGGGTAGTGGCTACACCTTC	CASSLASRGSGYTF
NA	NA	TRBV19	TRBJ2-7	TGTGCCAGTAGTATGGCCCTCGCCTACGAGCAGTACTTC	CASSMALAYEQYF
few	NA	TRBV7-9	TRBJ1-1	TGTGCCAGCAGCCCCGGGACCTGGGGGACTGAAGCTTTCTTT	CASSPGTWGTEAFF
once	NA	TRBV19	TRBJ1-5	TGTGCCAGTAGTATTCAGGGGCAGGAGGCCCAGCCCCAGCATTTT	CASSIQGQEAQPQHF
NA	NA	TRBV6-1	TRBJ2-3	TGTGCCAGCAGAGTGGGGGATTGGGGCACAGATACGCAGTATTTT	CASRVGDWGTDTQYF
NA	NA	TRBV6-5	TRBJ1-2	TGTGCCAGCAGTTACTCACCCCGAAATGGCTACACCTTC	CASSYSPRNGYTF
NA	TRBD2	TRBV9	TRBJ2-7	TGTGCCAGCAGCGTAGCTTATCGGGGGGGCGAGCAGTACTTC	CASSVAYRGGEQYF